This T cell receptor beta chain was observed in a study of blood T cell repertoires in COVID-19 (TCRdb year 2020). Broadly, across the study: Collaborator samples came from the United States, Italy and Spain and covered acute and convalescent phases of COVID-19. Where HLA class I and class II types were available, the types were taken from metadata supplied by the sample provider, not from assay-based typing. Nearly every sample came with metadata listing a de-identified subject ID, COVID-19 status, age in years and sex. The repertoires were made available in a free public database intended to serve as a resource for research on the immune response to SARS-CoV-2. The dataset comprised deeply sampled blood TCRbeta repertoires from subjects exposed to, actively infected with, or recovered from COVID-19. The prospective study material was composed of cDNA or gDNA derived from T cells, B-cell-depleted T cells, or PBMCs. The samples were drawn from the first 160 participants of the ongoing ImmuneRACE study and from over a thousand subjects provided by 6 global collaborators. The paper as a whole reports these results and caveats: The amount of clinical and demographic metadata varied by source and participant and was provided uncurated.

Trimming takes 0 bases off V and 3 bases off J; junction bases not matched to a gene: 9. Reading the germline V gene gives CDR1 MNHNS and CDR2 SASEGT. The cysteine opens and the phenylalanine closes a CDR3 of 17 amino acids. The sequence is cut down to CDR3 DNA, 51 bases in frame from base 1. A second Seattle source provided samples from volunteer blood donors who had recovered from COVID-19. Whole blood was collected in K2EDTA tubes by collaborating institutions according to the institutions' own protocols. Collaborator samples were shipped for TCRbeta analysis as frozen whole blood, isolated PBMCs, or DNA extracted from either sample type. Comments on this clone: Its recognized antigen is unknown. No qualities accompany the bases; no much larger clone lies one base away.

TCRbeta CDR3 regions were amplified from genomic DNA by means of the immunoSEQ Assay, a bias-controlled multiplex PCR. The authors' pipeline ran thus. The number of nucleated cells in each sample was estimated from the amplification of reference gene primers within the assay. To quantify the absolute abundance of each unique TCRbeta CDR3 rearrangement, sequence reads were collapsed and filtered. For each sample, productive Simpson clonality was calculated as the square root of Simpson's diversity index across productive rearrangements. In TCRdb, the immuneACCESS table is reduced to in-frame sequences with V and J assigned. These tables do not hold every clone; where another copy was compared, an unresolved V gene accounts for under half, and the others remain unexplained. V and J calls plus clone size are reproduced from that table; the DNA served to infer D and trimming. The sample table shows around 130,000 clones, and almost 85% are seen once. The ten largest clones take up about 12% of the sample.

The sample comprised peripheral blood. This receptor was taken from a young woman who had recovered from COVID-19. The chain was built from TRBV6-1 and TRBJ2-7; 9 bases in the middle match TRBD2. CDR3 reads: CASSEARGGLQRYEQYF. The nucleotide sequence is TGTGCCAGCAGTGAAGCGCGGGGGGGCCTGCAGCGCTACGAGCAGTACTTC.